The 27 T cell receptor beta chains given below trace back to one sample, sequenced in a study of early T cells in non-severe SARS-CoV-2 infection. TCRdb re-called the 5' RACE reads through MiXCR, storing one row per CDR3 protein. The sample gives about 67,000 distinct CDR3 sequences, approximately 10% of which show up once; roughly 3.8% is in the top ten. Source material: whole blood. The receptors were gathered from an adult who was a healthcare worker with PCR-confirmed SARS-CoV-2 infection or an uninfected control (not recorded which).

This clonotype was seen more than once but under ten times. The CDR3 nucleotides read TGTGCCAGCAGCTCGGCAGGGACAGGGAACCACGAGCAGTACTTC. Its protein product is CASSSAGTGNHEQYF. The chain recombines TRBV28 with TRBJ2-7, with 9 bases aligning to TRBD1. This CDR3 has 15 residues. V lost 6 bases, J lost 5 bases, and 11 bases stayed unmatched. Germline-derived CDR1 and CDR2 are MDHEN and SYDVKM.

The V gene is TRBV7-3, the J gene TRBJ2-3, with 12 bases fitting TRBD2. Germline assignment: CDR1 SGHTA and CDR2 FQGTGA. This CDR3 comprises 14 residues. V lost 4 bases to trimming and J lost 5 bases; unmatched junction nucleotides: 1. The CDR3 nucleotides are TGTGCCAGCAGCTGGGGACTAGCGGGAGATACGCAGTATTTT. Its translation: CASSWGLAGDTQYF.

This clonotype was recorded at least ten times. The rearrangement uses TRBV2 and TRBJ2-1; the D gene is possibly TRBD1 (6 bases). This CDR3 spans 15 amino acids. Trimming left V 5 bases short and J 5 bases short, with 16 bases between. Per germline, CDR1 SNHLY and CDR2 FYNNEI. CDR3 protein: CASSQGWMVNNEQFF. The DNA for the CDR3 is TGTGCCAGCAGTCAGGGGTGGATGGTCAACAATGAGCAGTTCTTC.

This rearrangement joins TRBV29-1 to TRBJ1-1; a weak D match, TRBD1 (6 bases). Trimming cost V 5 bases and J 0 bases, with 16 bases left between them. The CDR3 is made up of 15 amino acids. Per the germline V gene, CDR1 is SQVTM and CDR2 is ANQGSEA. As DNA, the CDR3 is TGCAGCGTTTACGGGGGGCGAGAAGTGAACACTGAAGCTTTCTTT. Residues: CSVYGGREVNTEAFF.

This clonotype was picked up many times. This chain links TRBV30 with TRBJ2-7; 8 bases are shared with TRBD2. Per the germline V gene, CDR1 is GTSNPN and CDR2 is SVGIG (reference sequence). The CDR3 contains 17 residues. Losses at the gene ends were 0 bases for V and 0 bases for J; bases not matched to a gene: 10. The CDR3 nucleotides are TGTGCCTGGAGTGTAATGCCGCGGGGGGCTCGCTCCTACGAGCAGTACTTC. Amino acids: CAWSVMPRGARSYEQYF.

This clonotype was counted at least ten times. The chain employs TRBV29-1 and TRBJ1-2; D gene unclear. V was pared by 3 bases and J by 1 base, with 6 bases between. This CDR3 has 12 residues. CDR1 SQVTM and CDR2 ANQGSEA come from the germline V gene. CDR3 coding DNA: TGCAGCGTTGACCAGAGTAACTATGGCTACACCTTC. This translates into CSVDQSNYGYTF.

The genes are TRBV27 and TRBJ2-1, with TRBD2 matching over 11 bases. The CDR3 covers 15 residues. The germline V gene encodes CDR1 MNHEY and CDR2 SMNVEV (reference sequence). Losses at the gene ends were 5 bases for V and 6 bases for J; bases not matched to a gene: 6. As DNA, the CDR3 is TGTGCCAGCAGTCCACTAGCGGGAGTTTCCAATGAGCAGTTCTTC. Protein: CASSPLAGVSNEQFF.

This clonotype was observed a handful of times. The rearrangement uses TRBV11-3 and TRBJ1-1; D perhaps matches TRBD1 (6 bases). Trimming left V 1 base short and J 4 bases short, with 13 bases between. This CDR3 is built from 15 residues. CDR1 and CDR2 from the germline V gene are SGHNT and YENEEA. The CDR3 region has the DNA TGTGCCAGCAGCTTAGGCGGGGGCCCTGCCACTGAAGCTTTCTTT. Translated, it gives CASSLGGGPATEAFF.

This clonotype occurred a few times. The chain combines TRBV19 with TRBJ2-2, with no clear D. Trimming took off 3 bases at V and 1 base at J, with 15 bases between the two ends. Germline V gene data show CDR1 as LNHDA and CDR2 as SQIVND (reference sequence). The CDR3 is 17 residues long. CDR3 sequence reads: CASSMISGSMNTGELFF. The DNA for the CDR3 is TGTGCCAGTAGTATGATCTCGGGCAGTATGAACACCGGGGAGCTGTTTTTT.

This sequence joins TRBV29-1 and TRBJ2-3, with D hard to call. This CDR3 is 10 amino acids long. From germline, CDR1 is SQVTM and CDR2 ANQGSEA. Trimming stripped 4 bases from V and 6 bases from J, with 5 bases between. CDR3 sequence: CSVAFDTQYF. The CDR3 region has the DNA TGCAGCGTTGCGTTTGATACGCAGTATTTT.

J is TRBJ2-5 and V is TRBV12-3 or TRBV12-4; D possibly uses TRBD1 or TRBD2 (5 bases each). The CDR3 consists of 15 residues. V was trimmed by 5 bases and J by 5 bases, leaving 18 bases between them. The CDR3 reads CASSPGSWGGETQYF. In nucleotides, the CDR3 is TGTGCCAGCAGTCCGGGATCGTGGGGCGGTGAGACCCAGTACTTC.

In the case of this clonotype: This may come from a read error, since a much larger clone is one base off. The CDR3 carries no conserved terminal phenylalanine or tryptophan, so it likely arises from a read error. The chain links TRBV13 to TRBJ2-2; maybe TRBD2 (6 bases). The CDR3 contains 15 residues. Trimming took off 5 bases at V and 6 bases at J, with 16 bases between the two ends. In germline, CDR1 is PRHDT, CDR2 FYEKMQ (reference sequence). For the CDR3, the DNA is TGTGCCAGCAGCCCAGAACTAGCCCGCCCCGGGGAGCTGTTTTAT. Protein product: CASSPELARPGELFY.

This clonotype was counted many times. This chain uses TRBV6-5 with TRBJ2-7; perhaps TRBD1 as D (6 bases). This CDR3 comprises 14 residues. Trimming cost V 4 bases and J 2 bases, with 12 bases left between them. Germline CDR1 and CDR2: MNHEY and SVGAGI. The CDR3: CASSSGQTAYEQYF. The CDR3 DNA is TGTGCCAGCAGTTCCGGACAGACCGCCTACGAGCAGTACTTC.

The genes are TRBV6-2 or TRBV6-3 and TRBJ2-2, with a tentative D call TRBD2 (6 bases). This CDR3 is 15 amino acids long. V lost 11 bases and J 8 bases, leaving 24 bases between the germline ends. Looked up from germline, CDR1 is MNHEY and CDR2 is SVGEGT. The CDR3 bases are TGTGCCTGGGACGGGGACTTCGTCCGATTAGGGGAGCTGTTTTTT. Translation gives CAWDGDFVRLGELFF.

The chain joins TRBV9 to TRBJ2-1; weak D call: TRBD1 (5 bases). This CDR3 is 14 amino acids long. The germline gives CDR1 SGDLS, CDR2 YYNGEE. V was pared by 5 bases and J by 1 base, with 10 bases between. In nucleotides, the CDR3 is TGTGCCAGCAGTGAGACAGCTTCCTACAATGAGCAGTTCTTC. Translation gives CASSETASYNEQFF.

This clonotype appeared many times. The CDR3 sequence: CASSLGEAYEQYF. The CDR3 DNA reads TGTGCCAGCAGCTTAGGGGAAGCCTACGAGCAGTACTTC. The chain uses TRBV13 and TRBJ2-7; D ambiguous. Germline CDR1 and CDR2: PRHDT and FYEKMQ (reference sequence). The CDR3 contains 13 residues. Trimming took off 0 bases at V and 2 bases at J, with 5 bases between the two ends.

The V and J genes are TRBV3-1 and TRBJ1-5; D gene unclear. Trimming stripped 1 base from V and 2 bases from J, with 6 bases between. CDR3 length: 14 amino acids. Germline V gives CDR1 LGHDT, CDR2 YNNKEL (reference sequence). CDR3 in DNA: TGTGCCAGCAGCCAAGCGTCAGGCAATCAGCCCCAGCATTTT. This translates into CASSQASGNQPQHF.

This clonotype was detected only a few times. The chain employs TRBV7-8 and TRBJ1-2, with D hard to call. Trimming took off 0 bases at V and 4 bases at J, with 12 bases between the two ends. From germline, CDR1 is SGHVS and CDR2 FQNEAQ. The CDR3 has 15 residues. CDR3 coding DNA: TGTGCCAGCAGCTTAGCGTCTGGGAACGTCTATGGCTACACCTTC. It translates to CASSLASGNVYGYTF.

This clonotype was recorded at least ten times. The chain uses TRBV2 and TRBJ2-5; 7 bases line up with TRBD1. CDR1 SNHLY and CDR2 FYNNEI come from the germline V gene. This CDR3 is 13 amino acids long. V trimming: 6 bases; J trimming: 4 bases; junction bases outside the gene matches: 5. The CDR3 DNA reads TGTGCCAGCAGATACAGGGGTTCAGAGACCCAGTACTTC. As protein: CASRYRGSETQYF.

This clonotype was detected ten times or more. The V call is TRBV6-5, the J call TRBJ1-6; D call uncertain. V lost 2 bases, J lost 5 bases, and 4 bases lay in between. Germline values: CDR1 MNHEY, CDR2 SVGAGI. The length of the CDR3 is 13 residues. Here the CDR3 reads CASSYADNSPLHF. The CDR3 region has the DNA TGTGCCAGCAGTTACGCGGATAATTCACCCCTCCACTTT.

A note on this clonotype: Germline and junction disagree at one end, which may indicate a read error. Written as DNA, the CDR3 is TGTGCCAGTTGTATATCCGGACCGACGGGCGAGCAGTACTTC. Translated, it gives CASCISGPTGEQYF. The chain has TRBV19 and TRBJ2-7; D not certain. Germline CDR1 and CDR2: LNHDA and SQIVND (reference sequence). This CDR3 contains 14 residues.

At least ten counts were recorded for this clonotype. The V and J genes are TRBV11-2 and TRBJ2-7; TRBD1 or TRBD2 may be the D gene (5 bases each). Germline lookup yields CDR1 SGHAT and CDR2 FQNNGV. V lost 6 bases, J lost 3 bases, and 18 bases lay in between. The CDR3 runs to 15 residues. The CDR3, as DNA: TGTGCCAGCAGGCCGTCCGGGGCAAGTTTCTACGAGCAGTACTTC. Translated, it gives CASRPSGASFYEQYF.

This clonotype was recorded many times. The CDR3 here is CASSLLGLGDEAFF. In nucleotides, the CDR3 is TGTGCCAGCAGCTTATTGGGGCTGGGCGACGAAGCTTTCTTT. The chain couples TRBV7-9 to TRBJ1-1; D perhaps matches TRBD1 (5 bases). Looked up from germline, CDR1 is SEHNR and CDR2 is FQNEAQ (reference sequence). V lost 2 bases and J 8 bases, leaving 15 bases between the germline ends. The CDR3 is 14 residues long. Using reference TRBV7-9 and TRBJ1-1 for the parts outside the CDR3, the full variable domain is DTGVSQNPRHKITKRGQNVTFRCDPISEHNRLYWYRQTLGQGPEFLTYFQNEAQLEKSRLLSDRFSAERPKGSFSTLEIQRTEQGDSAMYLCASSLLGLGDEAFFGQGTRLTVV.

This rearrangement joins TRBV6-2 or TRBV6-3 to TRBJ2-5, with D uncertain. The CDR3 is made up of 16 amino acids. Germline V gene sequence: CDR1 MNHEY, CDR2 SVGEGT. The V gene lost 3 bases and the J gene lost 4 bases, with 18 bases spanning the gap. CDR3 residues: CASSYFSTASSETQYF. The DNA for the CDR3 is TGTGCCAGCAGTTATTTTTCGACGGCGAGCTCAGAGACCCAGTACTTC.

This clonotype has a count of ten or more. This rearrangement joins TRBV5-1 to TRBJ2-1, with D perhaps TRBD1 (5 bases). V lost 2 bases and J 10 bases, leaving 10 bases between the germline ends. The V gene's germline CDR1 is SGHRS and CDR2 YFSETQ. The CDR3 spans 12 residues. In DNA, the CDR3 is TGCGCCAGCAGCTTTAACAAGGGGGAGCAGTTCTTC. Amino acids: CASSFNKGEQFF.

This chain uses TRBV6-5 with TRBJ2-7, with 8 bases fitting TRBD1. Losses at the gene ends were 3 bases for V and 6 bases for J; bases not matched to a gene: 7. Germline assignment: CDR1 MNHEY and CDR2 SVGAGI. CDR3 length: 14 residues. CDR3 region: CASSYSGQGSEQYF. The DNA for the CDR3 is TGTGCCAGCAGTTATTCTGGACAGGGAAGCGAGCAGTACTTC.

This clonotype was seen many times. The chain joins TRBV27 to TRBJ2-7, with a tentative D call TRBD2 (6 bases). V was cut by 6 bases and J by 3 bases, with 12 bases left in between. In germline, CDR1 is MNHEY, CDR2 SMNVEV (reference sequence). The CDR3 covers 13 residues. CDR3 sequence: CASSPLGGYEQYF. In nucleotides, the CDR3 is TGTGCCAGCAGCCCGTTGGGGGGCTACGAGCAGTACTTC.